The next 26 T cell receptor beta chains were all read from a single sample in a study of blood T cells in healthy people across ages. The authors ran a second PCR of 7 to 11 cycles using a sample-barcoded 5' primer and a J-beta primer mix. One entry per CDR3 protein, called by TCRdb with MiXCR from the 5' RACE reads. The sample contains about 600,000 distinct CDR3 sequences, roughly 48% of which appear only once. Sequencing input: blood. The source of these receptors is an elderly man in good health.

The chain couples TRBV7-9 to TRBJ1-4; D uncertain. The CDR3 sequence is 14 residues long. V dropped 6 bases and J dropped 8 bases, with 16 bases sitting between them. CDR1 is SEHNR and CDR2 is FQNEAQ in the germline V gene (reference sequence). The chain's CDR3 is CASSSGRMGEKLFF. The CDR3, as DNA: TGTGCCAGCAGTTCTGGACGGATGGGGGAAAAACTGTTTTTT.

A note on this clonotype: It may be a read error: a sequence one base away is much more abundant. The chain joins TRBV15 to TRBJ2-5; D uncertain. TRBJ2-7 matches the DNA end more closely, so the J call is doubtful. The CDR3 covers 14 residues. CDR1 is LNHNV, CDR2 YYDKDF, per germline (reference sequence). Written as DNA, the CDR3 is TGTGCCACCAGCCCTGTCCGCGCCAACTACGAGCAGTACTTC. Translation: CATSPVRANYEQYF.

V and J are TRBV6-2 or TRBV6-3 and TRBJ2-3; no firm D call. V shed 6 bases and J shed 1 base, with 11 bases lying between them. In germline, CDR1 is MNHEY, CDR2 SVGEGT. This CDR3 contains 14 residues. The CDR3 here is CASSPTRGTDTQYF. The CDR3 coding sequence is TGTGCCAGCAGCCCGACCCGCGGCACAGATACGCAGTATTTT.

This clonotype was seen more than once but under ten times. The chain recombines TRBV5-5 with TRBJ2-7; 8 bases are a match to TRBD2. J was trimmed by 4 bases and V by 1 base; bases with no gene match: 7. The CDR3 runs 15 residues. Looked up from germline, CDR1 is SGHKS and CDR2 is YYEKEE (reference sequence). This chain's CDR3 is CASSLFGTSRYEQYF. As DNA, the CDR3 is TGTGCCAGCAGCTTGTTTGGGACTAGTCGTTACGAGCAGTACTTC.

The J gene is TRBJ2-6, the V gene TRBV29-1; D uncertain. From germline, CDR1 is SQVTM and CDR2 ANQGSEA. Trimming left V 4 bases short and J 0 bases short, with 7 bases between. The CDR3 runs 14 residues. This chain's CDR3 is CSVALSSGANVLTF. Here the CDR3 DNA reads TGCAGCGTTGCTTTAAGCTCTGGGGCCAACGTCCTGACTTTC.

The sample holds many counts of this clonotype. The CDR3 region has the DNA TGCGCCAGCAGCCAAGAGAAAGCCAGCCGGTTCGACTCTGGGGCCAACGTCCTGACTTTC. Protein: CASSQEKASRFDSGANVLTF. This rearrangement joins TRBV4-3 to TRBJ2-6; no definite D call. This CDR3 is 20 amino acids long. Trimming took 0 bases from V and 0 from J, leaving 18 bases between them. CDR1 is LGHNA and CDR2 is YSLEER in the germline V gene.

The CDR3 region is CSAIRTGSSQYF. CDR3 nucleotides: TGCAGTGCTATTCGAACAGGGTCCTCCCAGTACTTC. J is TRBJ2-5 and V is TRBV20-1; TRBD1 is a possible D gene (6 bases). This CDR3 is 12 amino acids long. Deletions cut 4 bases from V and 9 bases from J, with 15 bases between. Per the germline V gene, CDR1 is DFQATT and CDR2 is SNEGSKA (reference sequence).

V usage is TRBV6-6 and J usage is TRBJ1-3; D is possibly TRBD1 (6 bases). Germline V gene lookup returns CDR1 MNHNY and CDR2 SVGAGI (reference sequence). The CDR3 is made up of 13 amino acids. V was pared by 8 bases and J by 2 bases, with 10 bases between. The CDR3 sequence: CASRGGAGNTIYF. The CDR3, as DNA: TGTGCCAGCCGAGGGGGGGCTGGAAACACCATATATTTT.

This chain connects TRBV7-2 to TRBJ2-1; 7 positions match TRBD2. V dropped 5 bases and J dropped 3; count of bases not matched to a gene: 10. Germline V gene sequence: CDR1 SGHTA, CDR2 FQGNSA. The CDR3 loop spans 16 amino acids. This chain's CDR3 is CASSPVGGNSYNEQFF. The CDR3 bases are TGTGCCAGCAGCCCTGTCGGGGGGAACAGCTACAATGAGCAGTTCTTC.

A remark on this clonotype: Its ends do not fully match the called genes, so a read error is possible. The chain uses TRBV29-1 and TRBJ2-1; possible D gene TRBD2, 6 bases. Germline loops: CDR1 SQVTM, CDR2 ANQGSEA. This CDR3 is 13 amino acids long. The CDR3 DNA sequence: TGCAGCGGTGAAGGAGGGACTTACAATGAGCAGTTCTTC. The encoded protein is CSGEGGTYNEQFF.

The genes are TRBV5-1 and TRBJ2-1, with unresolved D. With 2 bases removed from V and 8 bases from J, the gap between germline ends came to 17 bases. The CDR3 runs to 15 residues. Germline V gives CDR1 SGHRS, CDR2 YFSETQ. The CDR3: CASSFKGFFPDEQFF. The CDR3 nucleotides read TGCGCCAGCAGCTTTAAAGGGTTCTTTCCCGATGAGCAGTTCTTC.

The chain has TRBV10-3 and TRBJ2-6; TRBD1 is a possible D gene (5 bases). V lost 4 bases to trimming and J lost 0 bases, with 10 bases between them. The CDR3 spans 16 residues. The germline V gene encodes CDR1 ENHRY and CDR2 SYGVKD. The CDR3: CAISVGHHSGANVLTF. The CDR3, as DNA: TGTGCCATCAGTGTTGGACACCACTCTGGGGCCAACGTCCTGACTTTC.

The chain joins TRBV6-2 or TRBV6-3 to TRBJ2-5; D is unresolved. The V gene lost 6 bases and the J gene lost 4 bases, with 3 bases spanning the gap. Germline lookup yields CDR1 MNHEY and CDR2 SVGEGT. CDR3 length: 10 amino acids. The CDR3 DNA is TGTGCCAGCAGAAGAGAGACCCAGTACTTC. Its protein product is CASRRETQYF.

The chain uses TRBV29-1 and TRBJ2-5; 10 bases line up with TRBD2. Germline CDR1 and CDR2: SQVTM and ANQGSEA. The CDR3 is 12 amino acids. V trimming: 7 bases; J trimming: 11 bases; junction bases outside the gene matches: 10. CDR3 nucleotide sequence: TGCAGCGACCTAGGACTAGCGGATGAGCAGTACTTC. Its translation: CSDLGLADEQYF.

The chain combines TRBV7-2 with TRBJ2-3, with 10 bases fitting TRBD2. Germline V lookup: CDR1 SGHTA, CDR2 FQGNSA. This CDR3 comprises 16 residues. J lost 5 bases, V lost 2 bases, and 7 bases had no gene match. CDR3 sequence: CASSLSSGGALDTQYF. DNA for the CDR3: TGTGCCAGCAGCTTATCGAGCGGGGGGGCCTTAGATACGCAGTATTTT.

This clonotype showed up just a few times. The gene calls are TRBV6-6 and TRBJ2-7; TRBD1 agrees at 7 bases. Trimming removed 2 bases from V and 3 bases from J; junction bases left unmatched: 4. Germline assignment: CDR1 MNHNY and CDR2 SVGAGI (reference sequence). This CDR3 is built from 14 residues. The CDR3 DNA sequence: TGTGCCAGCAGTTACCGGACAGGTGACTACGAGCAGTACTTC. Translating gives CASSYRTGDYEQYF.

The J gene is TRBJ1-4, the V gene TRBV29-1, with a weak D call TRBD1 (6 bases). The CDR3 has 14 residues. Germline V gives CDR1 SQVTM, CDR2 ANQGSEA. With 1 base removed from V and 3 bases from J, the gap between germline ends came to 9 bases. CDR3 protein: CSVEVDSPNEKLFF. For the CDR3, the DNA is TGCAGCGTTGAAGTGGACAGCCCTAATGAAAAACTGTTTTTT. The whole variable domain, filled in from reference TRBV29-1 and TRBJ1-4, reads SAVISQKPSRDICQRGTSLTIQCQVDSQVTMMFWYRQQPGQSLTLIATANQGSEATYESGFVIDKFPISRPNLTFSTLTVSNMSPEDSSIYLCSVEVDSPNEKLFFGSGTQLSVL.

This clonotype has more than one count but fewer than ten. The V and J genes are TRBV7-6 and TRBJ2-4; D remains ambiguous. The closer fit of TRBJ2-7 to the DNA end suggests the J call may be wrong. In germline, CDR1 is SGHVS, CDR2 FNYEAQ. The CDR3 loop spans 12 amino acids. Written as DNA, the CDR3 is TGTGCCAGCACCTCGGCGGATGGCGAGCAGTACTTC. Amino acids: CASTSADGEQYF.

This clonotype was detected a few times. The chain is built from TRBV7-9 and TRBJ1-1; 12 bases align to TRBD1. Per germline, CDR1 SEHNR and CDR2 FQNEAQ (reference sequence). J was trimmed by 5 bases and V by 5 bases; bases with no gene match: 18. The CDR3 contains 19 residues. The CDR3: CASSPMNAGQGAIWTEAFF. The CDR3 DNA sequence: TGTGCCAGCAGCCCGATGAACGCGGGACAGGGGGCTATTTGGACTGAAGCTTTCTTT.

This clonotype was found a few times. The chain joins TRBV5-1 to TRBJ2-7; D perhaps matches TRBD1 (6 bases). Trimming left V 1 base short and J 5 bases short, with 19 bases between. The V gene's germline CDR1 is SGHRS and CDR2 YFSETQ. CDR3 length: 16 residues. The CDR3 sequence is CASSLPPQGLKNEQYF. The CDR3 region has the DNA TGCGCCAGCAGCTTGCCCCCGCAGGGGTTAAAAAACGAGCAGTACTTC. The whole variable domain, remainder taken from reference TRBV5-1 and TRBJ2-7, is KAGVTQTPRYLIKTRGQQVTLSCSPISGHRSVSWYQQTPGQGLQFLFEYFSETQRNKGNFPGRFSGRQFSNSRSEMNVSTLELGDSALYLCASSLPPQGLKNEQYFGPGTRLTVT.

Ten or more counts support this clonotype. This rearrangement joins TRBV6-6 to TRBJ2-7, with D possibly matching TRBD2 (5 bases). CDR1 MNHNY and CDR2 SVGAGI come from the germline V gene (reference sequence). The germline V and J ends were trimmed by 6 bases and 2 bases, with 11 bases remaining between them. This CDR3 contains 13 residues. The CDR3 region is CASSRRGPYEQYF. CDR3 nucleotide sequence: TGTGCCAGCAGCAGGCGCGGGCCCTACGAGCAGTACTTC.

The J gene is TRBJ2-1, the V gene TRBV20-1, with a tentative D call TRBD1 (6 bases). Germline loops: CDR1 DFQATT, CDR2 SNEGSKA (reference sequence). The CDR3 spans 18 residues. Trimming stripped 2 bases from V and 5 bases from J, with 25 bases between. CDR3 protein: CSARPGHTGLKVNNEQFF. The CDR3 DNA follows: TGCAGTGCTAGACCGGGACATACAGGGTTAAAGGTGAACAATGAGCAGTTCTTC.

The chain combines TRBV28 with TRBJ1-2; D perhaps matches TRBD1 (6 bases). Germline CDR1 MDHEN, CDR2 SYDVKM. This CDR3 has 15 residues. The V gene lost 7 bases and the J gene lost 0 bases, with 15 bases spanning the gap. CDR3 sequence: CASNLDRTTNYGYTF. The CDR3 region has the DNA TGTGCCAGCAATTTGGACAGAACCACTAACTATGGCTACACCTTC.

CDR3 sequence reads: CASSQGTGSFGETQYF. The CDR3 DNA follows: TGCGCCAGCAGCCAGGGGACAGGGAGTTTCGGAGAGACCCAGTACTTC. J is TRBJ2-5 and V is TRBV4-3; 9 bases align to TRBD1. CDR3 length: 16 residues. Trimming at V came to 3 bases and at J to 4 bases, leaving 9 bases not matched to a gene. The germline CDR1 and CDR2 sequences are LGHNA and YSLEER.

This chain joins TRBV20-1 and TRBJ2-1, with 10 positions matching TRBD2. Trimming cost V 5 bases and J 4 bases; bases outside gene matches: 8. The CDR3 runs 15 residues. Germline V gives CDR1 DFQATT, CDR2 SNEGSKA (reference sequence). The chain's CDR3 is CSAQISGRHYNEQFF. In DNA form, the CDR3 reads TGCAGTGCTCAAATTAGCGGGAGGCATTACAATGAGCAGTTCTTC.

The chain combines TRBV12-3 or TRBV12-4 with TRBJ2-7; 8 nucleotides align to TRBD2. V lost 6 bases to trimming and J lost 6 bases; unmatched junction nucleotides: 13. CDR3 size: 15 residues. The CDR3 DNA reads TGTGCCAGCAGCTTCCCCCCAGCGGGAGTTTTCGAGCAGTACTTC. It encodes CASSFPPAGVFEQYF.